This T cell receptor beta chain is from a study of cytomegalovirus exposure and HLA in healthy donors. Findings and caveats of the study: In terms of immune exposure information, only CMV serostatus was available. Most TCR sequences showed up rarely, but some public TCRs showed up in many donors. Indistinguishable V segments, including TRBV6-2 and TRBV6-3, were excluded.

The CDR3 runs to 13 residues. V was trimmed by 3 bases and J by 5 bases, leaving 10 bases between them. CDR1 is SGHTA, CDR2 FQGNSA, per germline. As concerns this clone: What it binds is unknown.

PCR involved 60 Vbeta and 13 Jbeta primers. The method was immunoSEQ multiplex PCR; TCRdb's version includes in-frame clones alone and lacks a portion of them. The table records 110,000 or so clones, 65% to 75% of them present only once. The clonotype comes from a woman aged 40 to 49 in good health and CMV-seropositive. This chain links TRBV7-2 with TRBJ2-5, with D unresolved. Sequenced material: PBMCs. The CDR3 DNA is TGTGCCAGCAGCTTGAGTGTTGGTGAGACCCAGTACTTC. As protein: CASSLSVGETQYF.